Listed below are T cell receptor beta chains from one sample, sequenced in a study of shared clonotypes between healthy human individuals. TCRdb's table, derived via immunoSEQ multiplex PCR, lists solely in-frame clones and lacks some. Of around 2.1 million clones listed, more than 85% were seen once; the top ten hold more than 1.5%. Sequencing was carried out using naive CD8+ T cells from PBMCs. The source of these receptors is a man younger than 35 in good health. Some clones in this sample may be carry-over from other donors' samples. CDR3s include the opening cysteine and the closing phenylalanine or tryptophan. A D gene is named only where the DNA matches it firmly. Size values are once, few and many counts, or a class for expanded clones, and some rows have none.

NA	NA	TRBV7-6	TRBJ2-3	CASSSLPQGTDTQYF	TGTGCCAGCAGCTCCCTGCCGCAGGGGACGGATACGCAGTATTTT
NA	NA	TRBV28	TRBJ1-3	CASSLGPGASGNTIYF	TGTGCCAGCAGTCTAGGACCGGGGGCATCTGGAAACACCATATATTTT
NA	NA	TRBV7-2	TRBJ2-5	CASSLREKGETQYF	TGTGCCAGCAGCTTAAGGGAAAAGGGAGAGACCCAGTACTTC
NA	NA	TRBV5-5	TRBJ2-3	CASSLAPADTQYF	TGTGCCAGCAGCTTGGCCCCGGCCGATACGCAGTATTTT
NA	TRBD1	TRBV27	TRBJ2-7	CASSPGTASYEQYF	TGTGCCAGCAGTCCCGGGACAGCTTCCTACGAGCAGTACTTC
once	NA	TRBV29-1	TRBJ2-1	CSVDGRDYNEQFF	TGCAGCGTTGATGGCAGGGACTACAATGAGCAGTTCTTC
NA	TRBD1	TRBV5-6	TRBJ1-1	CASSEGQAANTEAFF	TGTGCCAGCAGCGAGGGACAGGCGGCGAACACTGAAGCTTTCTTT
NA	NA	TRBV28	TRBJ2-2	CASSLFLASGGELFF	TGTGCCAGCAGTTTATTTCTAGCCTCGGGCGGGGAGCTGTTTTTT
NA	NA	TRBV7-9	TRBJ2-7	CASSLAGAYEQYF	TGTGCCAGCAGCTTAGCGGGGGCCTACGAGCAGTACTTC
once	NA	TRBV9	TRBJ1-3	CASSPLPFSWAGNTIYF	TGTGCCAGCAGCCCCTTACCCTTTTCTTGGGCTGGAAACACCATATATTTT
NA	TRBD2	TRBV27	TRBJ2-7	CASRNSGMDGDEQYF	TGTGCCAGCAGAAATAGCGGGATGGACGGGGACGAGCAGTACTTC
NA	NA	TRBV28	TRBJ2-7	CASRLAQSYEQYF	TGTGCCAGCAGACTAGCCCAATCCTACGAGCAGTACTTC
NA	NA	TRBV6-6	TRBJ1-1	CASSYSSGSREAFF	TGTGCCAGCAGTTACTCGAGCGGGTCCCGTGAAGCTTTCTTT
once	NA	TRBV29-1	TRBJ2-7	CSVLRGPYEQYF	TGCAGCGTTTTAAGGGGACCCTACGAGCAGTACTTC
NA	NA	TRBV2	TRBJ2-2	CASRTPGTETGELFF	TGTGCCAGCAGGACTCCCGGGACTGAGACCGGGGAGCTGTTTTTT
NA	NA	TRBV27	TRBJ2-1	CASSAGFPPNEQFF	TGTGCCAGCAGTGCCGGTTTCCCTCCTAATGAGCAGTTCTTC
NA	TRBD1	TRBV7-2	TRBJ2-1	CASSTTPGQGYNEQFF	TGTGCCAGCAGCACAACACCGGGACAGGGTTACAATGAGCAGTTCTTC
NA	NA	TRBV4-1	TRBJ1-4	CASSQEPGQVEKLFF	TGCGCCAGCAGCCAAGAACCGGGACAAGTCGAAAAACTGTTTTTT
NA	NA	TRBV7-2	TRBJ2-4	CASSLTGLAKNIQYF	TGTGCCAGCAGCTTGACAGGACTAGCCAAAAACATTCAGTACTTC
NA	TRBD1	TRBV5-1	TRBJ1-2	CASSFPGTGVGYTF	TGCGCCAGCAGCTTTCCCGGGACAGGGGTTGGCTACACCTTC
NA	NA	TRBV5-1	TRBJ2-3	CASSLKDPSTDTQYF	TGCGCCAGCAGCCTAAAGGACCCCAGCACAGATACGCAGTATTTT
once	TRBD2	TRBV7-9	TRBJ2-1	CASSSGLAGGPGSYNEQFF	TGTGCCAGCAGCTCAGGACTAGCGGGAGGGCCGGGGTCCTACAATGAGCAGTTCTTC
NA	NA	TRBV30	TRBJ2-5	CAWSVLTKVETQYF	TGTGCCTGGAGTGTCCTGACTAAGGTCGAGACCCAGTACTTC
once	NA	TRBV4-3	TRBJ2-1	CASSQDPAADSSYNEQFF	TGCGCCAGCAGCCAAGACCCAGCAGCGGATAGCTCCTACAATGAGCAGTTCTTC
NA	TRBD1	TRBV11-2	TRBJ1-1	CASSDRGGITEAFF	TGTGCCAGCAGCGACAGGGGCGGAATAACTGAAGCTTTCTTT
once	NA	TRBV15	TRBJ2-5	CATSRVHGTETQYF	TGTGCCACCAGCAGAGTTCACGGGACGGAGACCCAGTACTTC
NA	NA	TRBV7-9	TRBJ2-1	CASSSGSNEQFF	TGTGCCAGCAGCTCTGGAAGTAATGAGCAGTTCTTC
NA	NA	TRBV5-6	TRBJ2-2	CASSSGQYTGELFF	TGTGCCAGCAGTTCTGGACAGTACACCGGGGAGCTGTTTTTT
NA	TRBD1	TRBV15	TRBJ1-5	CATSGSRDSYSNQPQHF	TGTGCCACCAGCGGATCCCGGGACAGCTATAGCAATCAGCCCCAGCATTTT
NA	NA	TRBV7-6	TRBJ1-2	CASSPGTYGYTF	TGTGCCAGCAGCCCCGGGACTTATGGCTACACCTTC
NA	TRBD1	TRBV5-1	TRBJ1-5	CASSGRQAGGSQPQHF	TGCGCCAGCAGCGGACGTCAGGCAGGGGGCTCTCAGCCCCAGCATTTT
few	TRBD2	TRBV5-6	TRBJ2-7	CASSLGLAVYEQYF	TGTGCCAGCAGCTTGGGACTAGCGGTGTACGAGCAGTACTTC
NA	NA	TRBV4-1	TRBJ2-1	CASSHALGDYNEQFF	TGCGCCAGCAGCCACGCTCTTGGGGACTACAATGAGCAGTTCTTC
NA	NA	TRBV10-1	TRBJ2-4	CASSDPGLEGIQYF	TGCGCCAGCAGTGATCCGGGGCTTGAAGGGATTCAGTACTTC
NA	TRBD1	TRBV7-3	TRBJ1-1	CASSLTGGTEAFF	TGTGCCAGCAGCCTGACAGGGGGCACTGAAGCTTTCTTT
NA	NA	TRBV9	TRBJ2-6	CASSVDRFSGANVLTF	TGTGCCAGCAGCGTAGATCGATTTTCTGGGGCCAACGTCCTGACTTTC
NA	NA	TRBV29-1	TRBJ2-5	CSVPTRETQYF	TGCAGCGTCCCAACGCGGGAGACCCAGTACTTC
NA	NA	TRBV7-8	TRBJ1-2	CASTVETEGSTNYGYTF	TGTGCCAGCACCGTAGAGACGGAGGGCTCAACTAACTATGGCTACACCTTC
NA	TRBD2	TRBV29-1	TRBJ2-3	CSVLLAGERDTQYF	TGCAGCGTTTTGTTAGCGGGAGAGAGAGATACGCAGTATTTT
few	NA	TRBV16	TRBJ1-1	CASSQSIRTDHRMNTEAFF	TGTGCCAGCAGCCAATCAATTCGGACAGACCACCGAATGAACACTGAAGCTTTCTTT
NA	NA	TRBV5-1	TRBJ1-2	CASSLGELNYGYTF	TGCGCCAGCAGCTTGGGGGAATTGAACTATGGCTACACCTTC
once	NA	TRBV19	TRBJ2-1	CASSIARQIFNEQFF	TGTGCCAGTAGTATAGCGAGACAGATTTTCAATGAGCAGTTCTTC
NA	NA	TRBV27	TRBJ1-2	CASSFSAGGYGYTF	TGTGCCAGCAGTTTTTCGGCGGGGGGGTATGGCTACACCTTC
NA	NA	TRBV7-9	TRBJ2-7	CASSLAYPTGEQYF	TGTGCCAGCAGCTTAGCCTACCCAACGGGGGAGCAGTACTTC
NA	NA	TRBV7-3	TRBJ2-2	CASSFANTGELFF	TGTGCCAGCAGTTTCGCGAACACCGGGGAGCTGTTTTTT
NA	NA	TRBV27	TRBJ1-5	CASGTTGGQPQHF	TGTGCCAGCGGGACTACGGGGGGTCAGCCCCAGCATTTT
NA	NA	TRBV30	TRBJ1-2	CAWSTIPRGFYGYTF	TGTGCCTGGAGTACTATCCCAAGGGGGTTCTATGGCTACACCTTC
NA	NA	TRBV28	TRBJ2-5	CARPNEGWGPWGETQYF	TGTGCCAGACCGAACGAGGGTTGGGGGCCCTGGGGAGAGACCCAGTACTTC
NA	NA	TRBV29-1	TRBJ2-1	CSVKGVHEQFF	TGCAGCGTTAAGGGGGTCCATGAGCAGTTCTTC
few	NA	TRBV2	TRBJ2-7	CASSEVGSGEQYF	TGTGCCAGCAGTGAAGTAGGTAGCGGCGAGCAGTACTTC
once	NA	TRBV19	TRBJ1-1	CASSIAPWGGTEAFF	TGTGCCAGTAGTATAGCTCCTTGGGGGGGCACTGAAGCTTTCTTT
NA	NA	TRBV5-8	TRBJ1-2	CASSLPRSYGYTF	TGTGCCAGCAGCTTGCCCCGATCCTATGGCTACACCTTC
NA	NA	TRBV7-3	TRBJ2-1	CASSLMGQRTIGAEQFF	TGTGCCAGCAGCTTAATGGGTCAGAGGACGATAGGGGCTGAGCAGTTCTTC